What follows are 22 T cell receptor beta chains derived from one specimen sequenced in a study of blood T cells in healthy people across ages. PCR was performed a second time for about 7 to 11 cycles using a sample-barcoded 5' primer and a J-beta primer mix. One entry per CDR3 protein results from TCRdb running MiXCR on the 5' RACE reads. The table includes some 1.8 million distinct CDR3 sequences, about two fifths detected once. Sequenced input: blood. Receptor source: a human donor in good health.

This clonotype has only a few counts. The chain carries TRBV15 and TRBJ1-2; 7 bases align to TRBD1. From germline, CDR1 is LNHNV and CDR2 YYDKDF (reference sequence). This CDR3 is built from 15 residues. J lost 2 bases, V lost 1 base, and 4 bases had no gene match. This CDR3 reads CATSRAGTVNYGYTF. CDR3 sequence (DNA): TGTGCCACCAGCAGAGCCGGGACAGTCAACTATGGCTACACCTTC.

V gene TRBV20-1 combines with J gene TRBJ2-5; 7 bases map to TRBD1. After removal of 4 bases from V and 3 bases from J, the junction contained 8 bases not matched to a gene. CDR1 and CDR2 (germline): DFQATT, SNEGSKA (reference sequence). The CDR3 has 14 amino acids. DNA for the CDR3: TGCAGTGCTAAACAAGGGGGCCATGAAGAGACCCAGTACTTC. It translates to CSAKQGGHEETQYF.

The rearrangement uses TRBV5-1 and TRBJ1-2, with 9 bases identical to TRBD1. CDR3 size: 13 residues. The J segment lost 6 bases and the V segment lost 5 bases, leaving 5 bases of the junction unmatched. CDR1 and CDR2 from the germline V gene are SGHRS and YFSETQ. The CDR3 DNA sequence: TGCGCCAGCAGTCGGGACAGGGAGAATGGCTACACCTTC. This translates into CASSRDRENGYTF. Based on the CDR3 plus reference TRBV5-1 and TRBJ1-2, the full variable domain is KAGVTQTPRYLIKTRGQQVTLSCSPISGHRSVSWYQQTPGQGLQFLFEYFSETQRNKGNFPGRFSGRQFSNSRSEMNVSTLELGDSALYLCASSRDRENGYTFGSGTRLTVV.

This clonotype was counted only a few times. Germline and junction disagree at one end, which may indicate a read error. The chain combines TRBV24-1 with TRBJ1-2, with D possibly TRBD1 on 5 matching bases. This CDR3 is 15 amino acids long. Germline loops: CDR1 KGHDR, CDR2 SFDVKD. This chain's CDR3 is CATSDPGTLNYGHTF. CDR3 bases: TGTGCCACCAGTGACCCCGGGACTCTTAACTATGGCCACACCTTC.

The chain has TRBV5-6 and TRBJ1-5; D perhaps matches TRBD1 (6 bases). Germline V gives CDR1 SGHDT, CDR2 YYEEEE. The CDR3 is 16 amino acids. Between the trimmed V and J ends, which lost 1 base and 11 bases, there was a span of 22 bases. CDR3 sequence (DNA): TGTGCCAGCAGCTTGTTAGGGGGTATCGACACCGGGACCCAGCATTTT. This gives the protein CASSLLGGIDTGTQHF. The whole variable domain, filled in from reference TRBV5-6 and TRBJ1-5, reads DAGVTQSPTHLIKTRGQQVTLRCSPKSGHDTVSWYQQALGQGPQFIFQYYEEEERQRGNFPDRFSGHQFPNYSSELNVNALLLGDSALYLCASSLLGGIDTGTQHFGDGTRLSIL.

The CDR3 loop reads CASSNLASGGTDTQYF. CDR3 bases: TGTGCCAGCAGCAATCTGGCTAGCGGGGGCACAGATACGCAGTATTTT. The chain joins TRBV27 to TRBJ2-3; 9 bases agree with TRBD2. V lost 6 bases, J lost 1 base, and 8 bases stayed unmatched. Germline CDR1 and CDR2: MNHEY and SMNVEV (reference sequence). The CDR3 extends over 16 amino acids.

This clonotype came up a few times. This chain connects TRBV13 to TRBJ2-5, with TRBD2 as a possible D gene (5 bases). V lost 3 bases and J 0 bases, leaving 8 bases between the germline ends. Germline assignment: CDR1 PRHDT and CDR2 FYEKMQ (reference sequence). The CDR3 is 14 residues long. CDR3 bases: TGTGCCAGCAGCTTCGGGGTCGACCAAGAGACCCAGTACTTC. Its translation: CASSFGVDQETQYF.

The rearrangement joins TRBV10-3 to TRBJ1-4; D gene uncertain. Trimming took off 10 bases at V and 0 bases at J, with 15 bases between the two ends. Germline loops: CDR1 ENHRY, CDR2 SYGVKD. The CDR3 has 15 amino acids. The CDR3 nucleotides read TGTGCCACCTCAAAAGGGCCGACAACTAATGAAAAACTGTTTTTT. Translation gives CATSKGPTTNEKLFF.

This clonotype was counted at least ten times. The chain employs TRBV29-1 and TRBJ2-6; D unresolved. Germline values: CDR1 SQVTM, CDR2 ANQGSEA. V lost 7 bases and J 0 bases, leaving 7 bases between the germline ends. CDR3 length: 13 amino acids. In nucleotides, the CDR3 is TGCAGCGGTCTCGTCTCTGGGGCCAACGTCCTGACTTTC. Protein sequence: CSGLVSGANVLTF. Looking up the rest from reference TRBV29-1 and TRBJ2-6 gives the full variable domain: SAVISQKPSRDICQRGTSLTIQCQVDSQVTMMFWYRQQPGQSLTLIATANQGSEATYESGFVIDKFPISRPNLTFSTLTVSNMSPEDSSIYLCSGLVSGANVLTFGAGSRLTVL.

The table lists this clonotype with a few counts. The V and J genes are TRBV29-1 and TRBJ2-7; 7 nucleotides line up with TRBD1. Germline V gene sequence: CDR1 SQVTM, CDR2 ANQGSEA. The CDR3 runs 13 residues. With 1 base clipped from V and 5 bases from J, the junction kept 5 bases outside the gene matches. The CDR3 loop reads CSVEGVTGDEQYF. CDR3 in DNA: TGCAGCGTTGAAGGTGTAACAGGGGACGAGCAGTACTTC.

This clonotype was counted between two and nine times. The CDR3 nucleotides read TGTGCCAGCAGCTTAACTGGGACAGGCAATTCACCCCTCCACTTT. This encodes CASSLTGTGNSPLHF. V usage is TRBV7-9 and J usage is TRBJ1-6, with 8 bases matching TRBD1. The CDR3 consists of 15 residues. V lost 2 bases to trimming and J lost 7 bases; unmatched junction nucleotides: 4. From germline, CDR1 is SEHNR and CDR2 FQNEAQ (reference sequence).

This clonotype turned up a few times. The CDR3 nucleotides are TGTGCCAGTAGTATATCTAGCGCTTCACACAATGAGCAGTTCTTC. It translates to CASSISSASHNEQFF. The V call is TRBV19, the J call TRBJ2-1; TRBD2 is a possible D gene (6 bases). From germline, CDR1 is LNHDA and CDR2 SQIVND (reference sequence). The V gene lost 2 bases and the J gene lost 5 bases, with 13 bases spanning the gap. CDR3 length: 15 residues.

The gene calls are TRBV29-1 and TRBJ2-5; TRBD1 aligns across 9 bases. Matching the DNA end better, TRBJ2-7 makes the J call doubtful. There are 13 residues in the CDR3. Germline V gene data show CDR1 as SQVTM and CDR2 as ANQGSEA. CDR3 protein: CSTRTGVLDEQYF. The CDR3 DNA is TGCAGCACACGGACAGGGGTCTTAGACGAGCAGTACTTC.

J is TRBJ2-4 and V is TRBV6-1; D remains unclear. The DNA end lines up better with TRBJ2-7; the J call may be wrong. The CDR3 sequence is 15 residues long. Germline CDR1 MNHNS, CDR2 SASEGT. As DNA, the CDR3 is TGTGCCAGCAGTGAGTTGCAGAGTTCAGTACCCGAGCAGTACTTC. Translating gives CASSELQSSVPEQYF.

The chain uses TRBV7-2 and TRBJ1-5; 11 nucleotides line up with TRBD1. Germline V lookup: CDR1 SGHTA, CDR2 FQGNSA. The CDR3 is made up of 15 amino acids. V shed 6 bases and J 7 bases; nucleotides not matched to a gene: 8. CDR3 bases: TGTGCCAGCAGAAACCGGACAGGGGGCGACCAGCCCCAGCATTTT. Its translation is CASRNRTGGDQPQHF.

The CDR3 sequence is CASSLGGAQGNEQFF. CDR3 DNA sequence: TGTGCCAGCAGTTTAGGAGGGGCCCAGGGCAATGAGCAGTTCTTC. V and J are TRBV12-3 or TRBV12-4 and TRBJ2-1; perhaps D is TRBD1 or TRBD2 (5 bases each). The CDR3 extends over 15 amino acids. V was clipped by 1 base and J by 6 bases, with 13 bases between them.

DNA of the CDR3: TGCAGTGCGACGGGACAGGGGGCAACGGATACGCAGTATTTT. This translates into CSATGQGATDTQYF. This chain joins TRBV20-1 and TRBJ2-3; 12 bases match TRBD1. V was pared by 6 bases and J by 6 bases, with 7 bases of the junction left unmatched. This CDR3 region has 14 residues. Per the germline V gene, CDR1 is DFQATT and CDR2 is SNEGSKA (reference sequence).

The sample holds many counts of this clonotype. This chain joins TRBV29-1 and TRBJ2-5; the D call may be TRBD1 or TRBD2 (5 bases each). Germline CDR1 SQVTM, CDR2 ANQGSEA. V was cut by 5 bases and J by 5 bases, with 18 bases left in between. The CDR3 covers 14 residues. This CDR3 reads CSVLRDGGVETQYF. CDR3 coding DNA: TGCAGCGTTCTCCGGGACGGAGGCGTGGAGACCCAGTACTTC.

The CDR3 sequence is CASSGGKGEAFF. CDR3 coding DNA: TGTGCCAGCAGTGGGGGGAAGGGTGAAGCTTTCTTT. The genes are TRBV13 and TRBJ1-1, with TRBD1 as a possible D gene (5 bases). Trimming left V 6 bases short and J 7 bases short, with 12 bases between. CDR1 is PRHDT and CDR2 is FYEKMQ in the germline V gene (reference sequence). The CDR3 is 12 amino acids.

The J gene is TRBJ2-1, the V gene TRBV11-2; 9 bases match TRBD2. Trimming removed 5 bases from V and 7 bases from J; junction bases left unmatched: 9. The CDR3 is 15 amino acids. Germline lookup yields CDR1 SGHAT and CDR2 FQNNGV. This chain's CDR3 is CASSPHGAGGNEQFF. CDR3 bases: TGTGCCAGCAGCCCCCACGGAGCGGGGGGAAATGAGCAGTTCTTC.

This chain links TRBV7-7 with TRBJ2-5; 11 bases line up with TRBD2. J gave up 2 bases and V 5 bases, and 10 bases lay outside the gene matches. Germline V gives CDR1 SSHAT, CDR2 FNYEAQ (reference sequence). The CDR3 consists of 17 residues. The CDR3 DNA is TGTGCCAGCAGCCGCTCTCGACTAGCGGGGCCTCAAGAGACCCAGTACTTC. Translating it yields CASSRSRLAGPQETQYF.

A few counts support this clonotype. The chain joins TRBV5-5 to TRBJ2-3; D is perhaps TRBD1 or TRBD2 (5 bases each). Germline V CDR1 and CDR2: SGHKS, YYEKEE (reference sequence). Trimming stripped 3 bases from V and 0 bases from J, with 14 bases between. This CDR3 has 16 amino acids. CDR3 loop: CASSSAGTPSTDTQYF. CDR3 nucleotide sequence: TGTGCCAGCAGCTCCGCCGGGACGCCGAGCACAGATACGCAGTATTTT.